These T cell receptor beta chains were read from a single sample in a study of shared clonotypes between healthy human individuals. The assay was immunoSEQ multiplex PCR, and TCRdb's table has in-frame clones only and misses some. The table includes approximately 2,000,000 clones, roughly 90% detected once. The sample comprised naive CD4+ T cells from PBMCs. These receptor sequences come from a man aged 18 to 29 in good health. Some clones in this sample may be carry-over from other donors' samples. Each CDR3 is given without its conserved first and last residue. The order of the fields is clone size, V gene, J gene, CDR3 protein. Part of the rows lack a size; the others show once, few, many or a class for expanded clones.

-,TRBV27,TRBJ2-7,ASRRGIGDEQY
-,TRBV5-1,TRBJ2-1,ASSLQQGTYNEQF
-,TRBV28,TRBJ1-4,ASSPLWWGADEKLF
-,TRBV7-2,TRBJ2-3,ASSLRLTDTQY
-,TRBV6-6,TRBJ1-4,ASSLQANEKLF
-,TRBV30,TRBJ2-5,AWSVGFGQETQY
once,TRBV29-1,TRBJ2-1,SVERLYSYNEQF
once,TRBV2,TRBJ2-1,ASRGLAGVNEQF
-,TRBV7-6,TRBJ2-3,ASSPQGSTDTQY
-,TRBV6-1,TRBJ1-4,ASSEAISATNEKLF
-,TRBV27,TRBJ1-5,ASSVGPYQPQH
-,TRBV7-9,TRBJ2-7,ASSLSWASGRNEQY
once,TRBV6-4,TRBJ2-4,ASSDSFRRIVGRVTAKNIQY
-,TRBV11-3,TRBJ2-2,ASSSRPGGSNTGELF
-,TRBV5-1,TRBJ1-1,ASRENLGTEAF
-,TRBV5-6,TRBJ1-2,ASSLAISGYGYT
-,TRBV5-1,TRBJ1-3,ASSLVGPGNTIY
-,TRBV6-1,TRBJ2-7,AEGDRGRSRD
-,TRBV4-1,TRBJ2-2,ASRAVREAGAGELF